What follows are 22 T cell receptor beta chains derived from one specimen sequenced in a study of T cells in Graves' hyperthyroidism and ophthalmopathy. Using RNA transcripts as the source, TCR beta CDR3 regions were amplified. The HTBI primer set served for first-round RT-PCR of the TCR CDR3. From the multiplex PCR reads, TCRdb called clonotypes with MiXCR, one entry per CDR3 protein. The sample gives more than 350,000 distinct CDR3 sequences, around 15% of which show up once; around 20% is in the top ten. Material: blood. The receptors originated from a woman in her sixties or seventies with Graves' ophthalmopathy.

This clonotype came up many times. The chain links TRBV5-6 to TRBJ2-5, with 9 bases lining up with TRBD1. CDR1 is SGHDT and CDR2 is YYEEEE in the germline V gene. The ends lost 0 bases at V and 5 bases at J; junction bases unmatched: 11. This CDR3 comprises 17 residues. The CDR3 nucleotides are TGTGCCAGCAGCTTGGGTACCAACAGGGGGCTCTTGGAGACCCAGTACTTC. Encoded protein: CASSLGTNRGLLETQYF.

There are many counts of this clonotype. This sequence joins TRBV28 and TRBJ2-1; tentative D call: TRBD2 (6 bases). The CDR3 consists of 14 residues. The ends were cut back, 5 bases at V and 5 bases at J, with 13 bases in the middle. Germline V gene sequence: CDR1 MDHEN, CDR2 SYDVKM. The DNA of the CDR3 is TGTGCCAGCAGTCCAAGGACTATCCACAATGAGCAGTTCTTC. Protein product: CASSPRTIHNEQFF.

In this sample, this clonotype turned up a few times. A much larger clone is a single base away; this may be a read error. The gene calls are TRBV28 and TRBJ2-3; maybe TRBD2 (6 bases). The CDR3 totals 15 residues. Germline V gene sequence: CDR1 MDHEN, CDR2 SYDVKM. Deletions cut 10 bases from V and 0 bases from J, with 17 bases between. This CDR3 reads CANSPRDFSTDTQYF. The CDR3 bases are TGTGCCAACAGCCCTCGGGACTTCAGCACAGATACGCAGTATTTT.

This clonotype was recorded at least ten times. V and J are TRBV7-2 and TRBJ2-7; D may correspond to TRBD1 or TRBD2 (5 bases each). Germline V CDR1 and CDR2: SGHTA, FQGNSA. The V gene lost 5 bases and the J gene lost 6 bases, with 17 bases spanning the gap. The CDR3 is made up of 14 amino acids. The CDR3 DNA follows: TGTGCCAGCAGCCCGGGACCGAAGGGTGGCGAGCAGTACTTC. Its protein product is CASSPGPKGGEQYF.

Ten or more counts support this clonotype. This sequence joins TRBV28 and TRBJ2-3; 14 nucleotides agree with TRBD2. Germline CDR1 MDHEN, CDR2 SYDVKM. CDR3 length equals 18 residues. With V trimmed by 7 bases and J by 2 bases, 11 bases remained unmatched. The CDR3 region is CASTGLAGAAIFTDTQYF. The CDR3 DNA is TGTGCCAGCACGGGACTAGCGGGAGCGGCTATCTTCACAGATACGCAGTATTTT.

This clonotype was seen a few times. This sequence joins TRBV20-1 and TRBJ2-1; 10 nucleotides match TRBD2. The CDR3 has 14 residues. Germline CDR1 reads DFQATT; CDR2 reads SNEGSKA (reference sequence). J was trimmed by 5 bases and V by 5 bases; bases with no gene match: 6. The CDR3 coding sequence is TGCAGTGCTCTCGGGACTAGCGAGAACAATGAGCAGTTCTTC. Translating gives CSALGTSENNEQFF.

There are many counts of this clonotype. The J gene is TRBJ2-2, the V gene TRBV3-1; 11 bases are a match to TRBD2. The length of the CDR3 is 17 residues. J gave up 0 bases and V 4 bases, and 4 bases lay outside the gene matches. Germline-derived CDR1 and CDR2 are LGHDT and YNNKEL (reference sequence). The CDR3 DNA sequence: TGTGCCAGCAGCCGGACTAGCGGGTATCCGAACACCGGGGAGCTGTTTTTT. Its protein is CASSRTSGYPNTGELFF. Looking up the rest from reference TRBV3-1 and TRBJ2-2 gives the full variable domain: DTAVSQTPKYLVTQMGNDKSIKCEQNLGHDTMYWYKQDSKKFLKIMFSYNNKELIINETVPNRFSPKSPDKAHLNLHINSLELGDSAVYFCASSRTSGYPNTGELFFGEGSRLTVL.

This clonotype was found many times. The chain is built from TRBV5-1 and TRBJ2-1, with no clear D. CDR3 length equals 11 residues. The V gene lost 5 bases and the J gene lost 10 bases, with 10 bases spanning the gap. The germline gives CDR1 SGHRS, CDR2 YFSETQ. CDR3 sequence (DNA): TGCGCCAGCAGAATAGGGTGGGAGCAGTTCTTC. Translation gives CASRIGWEQFF.

This clonotype occurred many times. The V and J genes are TRBV3-1 and TRBJ2-3; TRBD2 aligns across 12 bases. The V segment lost 0 bases and the J segment 0 bases; nucleotides outside the gene matches: 4. Germline V CDR1 and CDR2: LGHDT, YNNKEL (reference sequence). The CDR3 length is 18 residues. CDR3 nucleotide sequence: TGTGCCAGCAGCCAAGATCTAGCGGGAGGGACTAGCACAGATACGCAGTATTTT. The encoded protein is CASSQDLAGGTSTDTQYF.

In this sample, this clonotype turned up many times. J is TRBJ1-6 and V is TRBV28; D is unclear. The CDR3 runs to 12 residues. Germline V gene sequence: CDR1 MDHEN, CDR2 SYDVKM. The V gene lost 3 bases and the J gene lost 8 bases, with 5 bases spanning the gap. The CDR3 DNA is TGTGCCAGCAGTTTTGTCGATTCACCCCTCCACTTT. It encodes CASSFVDSPLHF.

This clonotype was found many times. The CDR3 coding sequence is TGTGCCAGCAGTCTAGGACTAGCGGGAGCCCGGGATACGCAGTATTTT. The encoded protein is CASSLGLAGARDTQYF. The chain is built from TRBV28 and TRBJ2-3, with 13 bases aligning to TRBD2. Germline V gives CDR1 MDHEN, CDR2 SYDVKM. The V and J ends lost 5 bases and 6 bases, in that order; junction bases with no gene match: 8. This CDR3 spans 16 amino acids. Full variable domain (rest looked up from reference TRBV28 and TRBJ2-3): DVKVTQSSRYLVKRTGEKVFLECVQDMDHENMFWYRQDPGLGLRLIYFSYDVKMKEKGDIPEGYSVSREKKERFSLILESASTNQTSMYLCASSLGLAGARDTQYFGPGTRLTVL.

In its sample, this clonotype was seen many times. The V call is TRBV11-1, the J call TRBJ2-3; 10 bases align to TRBD2. V lost 4 bases and J lost 0; bases outside the gene matches: 4. Germline V lookup: CDR1 SGHAT, CDR2 FQDESV (reference sequence). The CDR3 has 16 amino acids. Here the CDR3 DNA reads TGTGCCAGCAGCTCGCGGACTAGCGGAAGCACAGATACGCAGTATTTT. Translated, it gives CASSSRTSGSTDTQYF.

In regard to this clonotype: This may stem from a read error, because a much larger clone lies one nucleotide away. The chain joins TRBV20-1 to TRBJ2-1; TRBD2 matches 9 bases. The CDR3 is 13 amino acids. The ends lost 7 bases at V and 10 bases at J; junction bases unmatched: 11. The germline gives CDR1 DFQATT, CDR2 SNEGSKA (reference sequence). The CDR3 bases are TGCAGTGGTTCGGGACTAGCAAGTCTAGAGCAGTTCTTC. It yields the protein CSGSGLASLEQFF.

In its sample, this clonotype was seen a few times. The gene calls are TRBV27 and TRBJ2-5; D is uncertain. V lost 7 bases, J lost 5 bases, and 8 bases lay in between. The CDR3 extends over 11 amino acids. The V gene's germline CDR1 is MNHEY and CDR2 SMNVEV (reference sequence). DNA for the CDR3: TGTGCCAGCATATTTGGGGAGACCCAGTACTTC. Protein sequence: CASIFGETQYF.

In its sample, this clonotype was seen many times. The chain carries TRBV28 and TRBJ2-1, with 8 nucleotides matching TRBD2. Germline V CDR1 and CDR2: MDHEN, SYDVKM. The V and J ends lost 11 bases and 4 bases, in that order; junction bases with no gene match: 10. The CDR3 contains 14 residues. CDR3 protein: CASHGAGAYNEQFF. The CDR3, as DNA: TGTGCCTCCCATGGAGCGGGAGCTTACAATGAGCAGTTCTTC.

V usage is TRBV12-3 or TRBV12-4 and J usage is TRBJ2-4; the D gene is possibly TRBD2 (6 bases). V was clipped by 6 bases and J by 8 bases, with 20 bases between them. The CDR3 contains 15 residues. DNA for the CDR3: TGTGCCAGCAGCTCACCGGGGGAACCATTTTACATTCAGTACTTC. Translating gives CASSSPGEPFYIQYF.

At least ten counts were recorded for this clonotype. V and J are TRBV20-1 and TRBJ2-3; 11 bases are shared with TRBD2. Germline values: CDR1 DFQATT, CDR2 SNEGSKA (reference sequence). The junction had 9 bases not matched to a gene; V was cut back by 1 base and J by 6 bases. The CDR3 loop spans 16 amino acids. CDR3 amino acids: CSARADSGRAIDTQYF. CDR3 coding DNA: TGCAGTGCTAGAGCTGATAGCGGGAGGGCCATTGATACGCAGTATTTT.

In its sample, this clonotype was seen a few times. The chain is built from TRBV29-1 and TRBJ2-7; 7 positions match TRBD2. With V trimmed by 2 bases and J by 2 bases, 9 bases remained unmatched. The germline V gene encodes CDR1 SQVTM and CDR2 ANQGSEA. The CDR3 length is 15 residues. CDR3 DNA sequence: TGCAGCGTTGAATCTAGCTCGGGGGGTCCCTACGAGCAGTACTTC. Its protein product is CSVESSSGGPYEQYF.

This clonotype has only a few counts. CDR3 amino acids: CASSLRPYNEQFF. As DNA, the CDR3 is TGCGCCAGCAGCCTGAGGCCCTACAATGAGCAGTTCTTC. The rearrangement links TRBV10-1 to TRBJ2-1; D call uncertain. V lost 6 bases and J lost 2, with 8 bases in between. Germline assignment: CDR1 WNHNN and CDR2 SYGVQD (reference sequence). The CDR3 has 13 residues.

This clonotype has more than one count but fewer than ten. V gene TRBV11-2 combines with J gene TRBJ1-4; the match to TRBD1 covers 11 bases. Unmatched junction bases numbered 3, after V lost 4 bases and J lost 8 bases. The germline gives CDR1 SGHAT, CDR2 FQNNGV. The CDR3 spans 14 residues. The CDR3 loop reads CASSWTGGGEKLFF. CDR3 sequence (DNA): TGTGCCAGCAGCTGGACAGGGGGCGGCGAAAAACTGTTTTTT.

There are many counts of this clonotype. This sequence joins TRBV10-3 and TRBJ2-7, with D hard to call. The CDR3 consists of 14 residues. Germline lookup yields CDR1 ENHRY and CDR2 SYGVKD. V was trimmed by 4 bases and J by 2 bases, leaving 12 bases between them. CDR3 coding DNA: TGTGCCATCAGTGGTGGTACAATTACCTACGAGCAGTACTTC. Translated, it gives CAISGGTITYEQYF.

This clonotype was detected many times. The rearrangement uses TRBV3-1 and TRBJ2-1; tentative D call: TRBD2 (6 bases). Germline loops: CDR1 LGHDT, CDR2 YNNKEL (reference sequence). Between the trimmed V and J ends, which lost 0 bases and 1 base, there was a span of 13 bases. The CDR3 has 17 residues. DNA for the CDR3: TGTGCCAGCAGCCAAGAGGGCGGGATGAGGTCCTACAATGAGCAGTTCTTC. It yields the protein CASSQEGGMRSYNEQFF.